This T cell receptor beta chain comes out of a study of human T cells and chemical hapten exposure (dated by TCRdb to the early 2020s). Turning to the overall study: For sensitization, 2% DPC in acetone was applied to an approximately 2 cm by approximately 2 cm area of upper inner arm skin. Libraries were combined into a pool for sequencing, and differences in TCR yield between samples came mainly from small differences in library volumes within the pool. Patch tests used Finn chambers with 0.01% DPC on the upper back, scored after 6 days by International Contact Dermatitis Research Group standards. Patients additionally received weekly therapeutic DPC doses to the scalp throughout the roughly 25-week study period. Peripheral blood TCR repertoire changes were tracked in vivo in alopecia patients during primary and secondary sensitization to the hapten diphenylcyclopropenone (DPC). Most of the patients in the cohort were female, and the cohort covered alopecia areata with under or over 50% scalp involvement, alopecia totalis and alopecia universalis. Around 29 alopecia patients provided blood for TCR sequencing at one to four time points (pre-sensitization, 2, 6 and 24 weeks). Blood samples were taken from patients before sensitization (week 0) and then at 2, 6 and about 24 weeks after DPC sensitization. The research as a whole found: Compared with pre-sensitization or healthy control sets, expanded TCRs formed significantly more large CDR3 similarity clusters, which is consistent with antigen-driven responses. The number of PT1 expanded TCRs positively correlated with patch test score, significant at thresholds 8, 16 and 32 but not 4. DPC sensitization did not change the number of TCRs with a frequency above 1 in 1000, and there was no evidence of changes in global repertoire structure. Repeated subsampling changed both the strength of the expansion versus patch-test correlation and the threshold at which that correlation became significant. All patients had alopecia, a presumed autoimmune disease, so their immune response might differ from that of healthy individuals.

Sequences LGHDT (CDR1) and YNNKEL (CDR2) are obtained from the germline V gene (reference sequence). V is pared back by 1 base and J by 0 bases, with 6 bases lying between the germline termini. From the cysteine up to the phenylalanine, the CDR3 has a length of 14 residues. The DNA shown is the 42-base CDR3, in frame from base 1. The library was prepared using RACE. Sequencing was carried out with a NextSeq 500. During library preparation, unique molecular identifiers were attached to individual cDNA molecules so that TCRs could be counted quantitatively and reproducibly. Each blood RNA sample was used to sequence both TCR alpha and TCR beta chains. In the source study's methods: The median number of TCRs per sample was 95,638, ranging from about 20,000 to 750,000. V, J and CDR3 annotation of the TCR reads was carried out using the Decombinator software suite. Every sample was subsampled to the same number of TCRs (28,000) for the PS versus PT1 abundance plots. Expanded TCRs were defined as absent before sensitization and observed at least eight times at the 2-week time point. TCRdb reworked the public reads: Q25 trimming with fastp, MiXCR clone assembly, productive beta chains retained. Rows with a matching CDR3 protein are joined into one entry that keeps the most common DNA and genes. The V and J calls follow TCRdb's processing rather than the paper's. This sample has 250,000 to 300,000 distinct CDR3 sequences in its table, and 7.7% of those were observed once. 0.9% to 1.5% of the sample lies in the top ten.

Only a few counts were recorded for this clonotype. Its antigen is unknown. No base-level quality is on record; no much larger clone is a single base apart. Sample time point, as interpreted from the label and publication: pre-sensitization, week 0. Explained via the paper, the treatment or condition label denotes: therapeutic diphenylcyclopropenone sensitization with weekly scalp DPC. At every patch-test visit, the blood draw took place before the patch test was put on. Eligible patients were aged 18 to 70, diagnosed with alopecia, deemed suitable for DPC therapy, and excluded if pregnant. Total RNA was extracted from unfractionated whole blood collected in Tempus Blood RNA tubes.

The sequence was collected from a man between 18 and 35 years old with alopecia areata. Some clones in this sample may be carry-over from other donors' samples. The sample here was whole blood, taken in connection with sensitization to the hapten diphenylcyclopropenone (DPC). Recombination joined TRBV3-1 with TRBJ1-2; too little of a D gene remains to name it. The CDR3 has the sequence CASSQGQPNYGYTF. The DNA sequence is given as TGTGCCAGCAGCCAAGGGCAACCTAACTATGGCTACACCTTC. The full variable domain, with segments outside the CDR3 supplied by the reference TRBV3-1 and TRBJ1-2 proteins, appears as DTAVSQTPKYLVTQMGNDKSIKCEQNLGHDTMYWYKQDSKKFLKIMFSYNNKELIINETVPNRFSPKSPDKAHLNLHINSLELGDSAVYFCASSQGQPNYGYTFGSGTRLTVV.